Listed below are T cell receptor beta chains from one sample, sequenced in a study of blood T cell repertoires in COVID-19. Sequencing was performed with immunoSEQ multiplex PCR; in TCRdb, only in-frame clones are kept and a portion is missing. This sample has about 81,000 clones; around 80% occur once, and the top ten carry over 10%. The sample taken for sequencing was peripheral blood. Receptors were obtained from a human donor in a cohort sampled during active COVID-19. Each CDR3 is given with its conserved first and last residue. The D gene is left open where the match is weak. Not all rows give a size; the values are once, few, many and, for expanded clones, a class.

d_call	v_call	clone_size	cdr3_length	j_call	cdr3_nt	cdr3_aa
NA	TRBV30	NA	16	TRBJ2-6	TGTGCCTGCACGACAGGCCCTGTGTCTGGGGCCAACGTCCTGACTTTC	CACTTGPVSGANVLTF
NA	TRBV2	NA	14	TRBJ1-5	TGTGCCAGCAGTGAACAGAACAGGCCACAGCCCCAGCATTTT	CASSEQNRPQPQHF
NA	TRBV7-9	NA	16	TRBJ2-5	TGTGCCAGCAGCTTAGTTAGGACAGTGGGCCAAGAGACCCAGTACTTC	CASSLVRTVGQETQYF
TRBD1	TRBV5-1	NA	15	TRBJ2-7	TGCGCCAGCAGATTGGAAAGGACAGGGGGCGGCGAGCAGTACTTC	CASRLERTGGGEQYF
NA	TRBV3-1/TRBV3-2	NA	13	TRBJ1-2	TGTGCCAGCAGCCAAGACGCGGGGTCTGGCTACACCTTC	CASSQDAGSGYTF
TRBD1	TRBV3-1/TRBV3-2	NA	15	TRBJ2-5	TGTGCCAGCAGCCGTAAGGGGACAGGGGTTGAGACCCAGTACTTC	CASSRKGTGVETQYF
NA	TRBV25-1	once	14	TRBJ1-2	TGTGCCAGCAGTGCCCAGGGATTTAACTATGGCTACACCTTC	CASSAQGFNYGYTF
TRBD1	TRBV6-1	NA	15	TRBJ1-6	TGTGCCAGCAGTGAAAGACAGGGGGTTAATTCACCCCTCCACTTT	CASSERQGVNSPLHF
TRBD1	TRBV11-2	NA	14	TRBJ1-2	TGTGCCAGCAGCCCAGGACAGGGGGCGCGTGGCTACACCTTC	CASSPGQGARGYTF
NA	TRBV7-7	NA	15	TRBJ2-5	TGTGCCAGCAGCTTAGGACTTGGTTTCCAAGAGACCCAGTACTTC	CASSLGLGFQETQYF
TRBD1	TRBV3-1/TRBV3-2	NA	13	TRBJ2-7	TGTGCCAGCAGCCGGGACAGCTTCTACGAGCAGTACTTC	CASSRDSFYEQYF
TRBD1	TRBV5-1	NA	16	TRBJ1-5	TGCGCCAGCAGCCTTGGGCCAGTAGGGGGCGGGCAGCCCCAGCATTTT	CASSLGPVGGGQPQHF
TRBD1	TRBV23-1	NA	18	TRBJ1-4	TGCGCCAGCAGTCAATCAGGACAGGGTAACGAAACTAATGAAAAACTGTTTTTT	CASSQSGQGNETNEKLFF
TRBD1	TRBV5-4	NA	15	TRBJ1-2	TGTGCCAGCAGCTTGTTTGACAGGGGGACCTATGGCTACACCTTC	CASSLFDRGTYGYTF
TRBD1	TRBV18	NA	13	TRBJ2-1	TGTGCCAGCTCACCGACAGGGGGAACTGAGCAGTTCTTC	CASSPTGGTEQFF
NA	TRBV7-2	once	14	TRBJ2-5	TGTGCCAGCAGCCTGCTTGGGGGGGCCGAGACCCAGTACTTC	CASSLLGGAETQYF
TRBD2	TRBV9	NA	15	TRBJ2-7	TGTGCCAGCAGCACTTCAGCGGGGTTGTTGTACGAGCAGTACTTC	CASSTSAGLLYEQYF
NA	TRBV12-5	NA	14	TRBJ2-2	TGTGCTAGTGGTTTGGACGAGGGTGCCGGGGAGCTGTTTTTT	CASGLDEGAGELFF
NA	TRBV6-1	NA	16	TRBJ1-6	TGTGCCAGCAGTGAACAGGGCAACTCCTATAATTCACCCCTCCACTTT	CASSEQGNSYNSPLHF
NA	TRBV3-1/TRBV3-2	NA	16	TRBJ1-1	TGTGCCAGCAGCGCACTGATGGGGGGGAGGAGTACTGAAGCTTTCTTT	CASSALMGGRSTEAFF
NA	TRBV6-2/TRBV6-3	NA	18	TRBJ2-6	TGTGCCAGCAGTAGCCCAATCGGGGAGGCGACTGGGGCCAACGTCCTGACTTTC	CASSSPIGEATGANVLTF
NA	TRBV5-5	NA	16	TRBJ1-5	TGTGCCAGCAGCTTGGCCGTGGGGGCAATCAATCAGCCCCAGCATTTT	CASSLAVGAINQPQHF
TRBD1	TRBV7-9	few	14	TRBJ2-7	TGTGCCAGCAGCTTGACAGGGAGATCATACGAGCAGTACTTC	CASSLTGRSYEQYF
NA	TRBV7-3	NA	13	TRBJ2-5	TGTGCCAGCAGCCAATTAGCTCAAGAGACCCAGTACTTC	CASSQLAQETQYF
TRBD1	TRBV24-1	NA	16	TRBJ2-2	TGTGCCACCAGTGGGACTACAGGGGGGAACACCGGGGAGCTGTTTTTT	CATSGTTGGNTGELFF
TRBD2	TRBV7-2	NA	15	TRBJ2-1	TGTGCCAGCAGCTTAAGCGGGGGCCCCTACAATGAGCAGTTCTTC	CASSLSGGPYNEQFF
TRBD1	TRBV2	NA	18	TRBJ2-7	TGTGCCAGCAGTGTCGTTTCGGCCGGGGACAGGGTGTCCTACGAGCAGTACTTC	CASSVVSAGDRVSYEQYF
NA	TRBV2	NA	15	TRBJ2-7	TGTGCCAGCAGTTCGGAGGGCAACGGGTTCTACGAGCAGTACTTC	CASSSEGNGFYEQYF
NA	TRBV7-8	NA	18	TRBJ1-6	TGTGCCAGCAGCTTAGGATGGTTGGTAATCTCAGATAATTCACCCCTCCACTTT	CASSLGWLVISDNSPLHF
TRBD1	TRBV5-4	NA	15	TRBJ2-7	TGTGCCAGCAGCTATGCCGGGACAGGGGGCTTCGAGCAGTACTTC	CASSYAGTGGFEQYF
NA	TRBV5-1	NA	14	TRBJ1-5	TGCGCCAGCAGCTTGGCCGCGGGTAATCAGCCCCAGCATTTT	CASSLAAGNQPQHF
NA	TRBV7-2	NA	15	TRBJ2-5	TGTGCCAGCAGCCTAGTTGGTGGGGGCGGGGAGACCCAGTACTTC	CASSLVGGGGETQYF
NA	TRBV7-2	once	13	TRBJ1-1	TGTGCCAGCAGCCAGAGCGCTGTGGGTAGGGCTTTCTTT	CASSQSAVGRAFF
NA	TRBV5-8	NA	16	TRBJ1-4	TGTGCCAGCAGCTCCCCCTTGGGAGCAGGACGCGAAAAACTGTTTTTT	CASSSPLGAGREKLFF
NA	TRBV5-6	NA	15	TRBJ2-1	TGTGCCAGCAGCCGTCCGATTAGCTCCTACAATGAGCAGTTCTTC	CASSRPISSYNEQFF
TRBD1	TRBV29-1	NA	13	TRBJ2-7	TGCAGCGCTGCGGGACAGGGGTTCCACGAGCAGTACTTC	CSAAGQGFHEQYF
NA	TRBV12-3/TRBV12-4	NA	13	TRBJ1-2	TGTGCCAGCAGTGGAGACAGTGCCTATGGCTACACCTTC	CASSGDSAYGYTF
NA	TRBV10-1	NA	13	TRBJ1-2	TGCGCCAGCAGTGCGGGGACTAACTATGGCTACACCTTC	CASSAGTNYGYTF
NA	TRBV10-3	once	13	TRBJ2-5	TGTGCCATCAGTGACGGCAGGAAAGAGACCCAGTACTTC	CAISDGRKETQYF
NA	TRBV28	once	12	TRBJ1-3	TGTGCCAGCCTGGGGCCTGGAAACACCATATATTTT	CASLGPGNTIYF
TRBD1	TRBV28	NA	15	TRBJ2-3	TGTGCCAGCAGCGCCGGGACAGGCAACACAGATACGCAGTATTTT	CASSAGTGNTDTQYF
TRBD2	TRBV5-1	NA	16	TRBJ2-1	TGCGCCAGCAGCTCTCGACTAGCGGGGGACTACAATGAGCAGTTCTTC	CASSSRLAGDYNEQFF
NA	TRBV28	NA	14	TRBJ1-2	TGTGCCAGCAGTTACAGGCGTAGGGTCTATGGCTACACCTTC	CASSYRRRVYGYTF
NA	TRBV15	NA	18	TRBJ1-4	TGTGCCACCAGCAGAGCCCTCTTGGCGACAGGCCAAAATGAAAAACTGTTTTTT	CATSRALLATGQNEKLFF
TRBD1	TRBV7-2	NA	14	TRBJ2-1	TGTGCCAGCAGCTCCCCGGGACAGGGGAGTGAGCAGTTCTTC	CASSSPGQGSEQFF
TRBD1	TRBV5-1	NA	17	TRBJ1-2	TGCGCCAGCAGCTGGGACCCCCGGGACAGACTTAACTATGGCTACACCTTC	CASSWDPRDRLNYGYTF
TRBD1	TRBV4-1	few	15	TRBJ1-6	TGCGCCAGCAGCCAAGATGGAGGGGGCAGTTCACCCCTCCACTTT	CASSQDGGGSSPLHF
NA	TRBV10-3	NA	12	TRBJ1-2	TGTGCCATCAGTGAGTCCGAGGATGGCTACACCTTC	CAISESEDGYTF
NA	TRBV5-1	NA	14	TRBJ2-3	TGCGCCAGCAGCTTGGGCAGGATCACAGATACGCAGTATTTT	CASSLGRITDTQYF
TRBD1	TRBV6-4	NA	15	TRBJ2-1	TGTGCCAGCAGTGTAGAAGGGACAGGTAATAATGAGCAGTTCTTC	CASSVEGTGNNEQFF
NA	TRBV5-8	NA	14	TRBJ2-2	TGTGCCAGCAGGAGCCAGGGGTACACCGGGGAGCTGTTTTTT	CASRSQGYTGELFF
NA	TRBV2	NA	14	TRBJ2-1	TGTGCCAGCAGTGACGCGGTCTCCTACAATGAGCAGTTCTTC	CASSDAVSYNEQFF
NA	TRBV15	few	15	TRBJ1-3	TGTGCCACCAGCAGAGATCAGGCCACCGGAAACACCATATATTTT	CATSRDQATGNTIYF